This entry features one TCR beta chain sequence. The CDR3 extends over 13 amino acids. With 4 bases clipped from V and 6 bases from J, the junction kept 2 bases outside the gene matches. The germline CDR1 and CDR2 sequences are MRHNA and SNTAGT. The template was genomic DNA from peripheral blood, not RNA. These data originate in a study of T cell repertoires in aging, cancer and after chemotherapy. Study-wide context: Repeat sampling of healthy donors over several months to years showed clear clonal overlap.

A mixed TRB-A/B primer pool amplified rearranged TRB by multiplex touch-down PCR. MiXCR, run by TCRdb on the multiplex PCR reads, gives a single entry per CDR3 protein. The table has some 5,000 distinct CDR3 sequences, more than 20% seen once. The specimen was blood. The origin of this receptor is a human donor in good health. The donor label of this sample is uncertain. V is TRBV6-4 and J is TRBJ2-1, with 8 bases identical to TRBD2. The chain's CDR3 is CASSAGGANEQFF. In nucleotides, the CDR3 is TGTGCCAGCAGTGCCGGGGGGGCCAATGAGCAGTTCTTC.